This TCR beta chain was sequenced during a study of cytomegalovirus exposure and HLA in healthy donors. Notes on the study in general: In a later analysis, about 17,000 TCR beta sequences were associated with HLA alleles at 0.05 false discovery rate.

PCR was performed using 60 Vbeta and 13 Jbeta primers. TCRdb keeps only in-frame clones here, not all; method: immunoSEQ multiplex PCR. In the table there are some 140,000 clones, 73% of which are singletons. Concerning this clone itself: The antigen is undetermined.

The material sequenced was PBMCs. The TCR was taken from a woman aged 35 to 49 in good health and CMV-seronegative.

CDR3: CASSSGFNYGYTF. CDR3 bases: TGTGCCAGCAGTTCCGGTTTTAACTATGGCTACACCTTC. The V call is TRBV28, the J call TRBJ1-2; D gene ambiguous. Germline CDR1 reads MDHEN; CDR2 reads SYDVKM. Trimming took 4 bases from V and 1 from J, leaving 7 bases between them. The CDR3 spans 13 residues.